This T cell receptor beta chain is from a study of T cell repertoires in cytomegalovirus infection. Background on the study: From public TCR beta signatures came an indication of both CMV infection and matching HLA type. Study results and caveats: Carriers of CMV plus the relevant HLA were identified by cumulative public TCR beta family frequency.

The table lists this clonotype with many counts. Its specificity is unknown. MiXCR, applied by TCRdb to the reads, yields one record per CDR3 protein. The sample holds approximately 250,000 distinct CDR3 sequences; more than 9% are singletons and the top ten take roughly 1.7%. Trimming at V came to 3 bases and at J to 2 bases, leaving 6 bases not matched to a gene. Germline V gene lookup returns CDR1 DFQATT and CDR2 SNEGSKA (reference sequence). The CDR3 is made up of 15 amino acids. The sequenced sample was PBMCs. The chain employs TRBV20-1 and TRBJ2-3; 9 nucleotides line up with TRBD2. This receptor was identified in a human donor in good health (CMV status not recorded). Some clones in this sample may be carry-over from other donors' samples. The CDR3 protein is CSASPPSGTTDTQYF. As DNA, the CDR3 is TGCAGTGCTAGCCCCCCTAGCGGGACCACAGATACGCAGTATTTT.